These 20 T cell receptor beta chains were sequenced from one sample in a study of identical twins. Using its own MiXCR run on the 5' RACE reads, TCRdb lists one record per CDR3 protein. The sample includes 200,000 or so distinct CDR3 sequences, more than 15% seen only once; the top ten take around two fifths. These data are also associated with another study on T cells expressing NK-cell markers.

Sequencing input: CD8+ T cells sorted from blood. The receptors shown here come from a woman younger than 35 in good health.

The chain carries TRBV12-5 and TRBJ2-1; D is undetermined. Germline assignment: CDR1 LGHNT and CDR2 FRNRAP. The CDR3 extends over 16 amino acids. V shed 7 bases and J shed 4 bases, with 20 bases lying between them. The CDR3, as DNA: TGTGCTAGTGCCCCGAGTCCCCATCTACTATACAATGAGCAGTTCTTC. It is translated as CASAPSPHLLYNEQFF. The whole variable domain, remainder taken from reference TRBV12-5 and TRBJ2-1, is DARVTQTPRHKVTEMGQEVTMRCQPILGHNTVFWYRQTMMQGLELLAYFRNRAPLDDSGMPKDRFSAEMPDATLATLKIQPSEPRDSAVYFCASAPSPHLLYNEQFFGPGTRLTVL.

The genes are TRBV4-3 and TRBJ2-1; D is possibly TRBD1 or TRBD2 (5 bases each). Germline V CDR1 and CDR2: LGHNA, YSLEER. The V end was cut by 1 base, the J end by 12 bases, with 13 bases between. CDR3 length: 13 residues. CDR3 in amino acids: CASSQGGWDGQFF. CDR3 coding DNA: TGCGCCAGCAGCCAAGGGGGCTGGGACGGGCAGTTCTTC.

This clonotype was counted between two and nine times. The chain recombines TRBV25-1 with TRBJ1-1; D gene uncertain. CDR3 length: 12 residues. V lost 6 bases and J lost 5, with 10 bases in between. The germline V gene has CDR1 MGHDK and CDR2 SYGVNS. The CDR3 sequence: CASRESLTEAFF. The CDR3 DNA is TGTGCCAGCAGAGAGTCTTTGACTGAAGCTTTCTTT. The full variable domain, its missing parts supplied by reference TRBV25-1 and TRBJ1-1, is EADIYQTPRYLVIGTGKKITLECSQTMGHDKMYWYQQDPGMELHLIHYSYGVNSTEKGDLSSESTVSRIRTEHFPLTLESARPSHTSQYLCASRESLTEAFFGQGTRLTVV.

The chain recombines TRBV7-9 with TRBJ2-3; D is undetermined. The V end was cut by 4 bases, the J end by 5 bases, with 7 bases between. The germline V gene has CDR1 SEHNR and CDR2 FQNEAQ (reference sequence). The CDR3 has 12 amino acids. Written as DNA, the CDR3 is TGTGCCAGCAGCTCCCAGGAAGATACGCAGTATTTT. It codes for CASSSQEDTQYF.

This clonotype appeared a few times. This chain uses TRBV7-7 with TRBJ2-1; D gene uncertain. The germline V gene has CDR1 SSHAT and CDR2 FNYEAQ (reference sequence). The V end was cut by 1 base, the J end by 5 bases, with 9 bases between. The CDR3 runs 14 residues. Here the CDR3 reads CASSLEPGHNEQFF. The CDR3 region has the DNA TGTGCCAGCAGCTTAGAGCCCGGACACAATGAGCAGTTCTTC.

There are a few counts of this clonotype. J is TRBJ1-1 and V is TRBV5-1; D is uncertain. The ends were cut back, 5 bases at V and 11 bases at J, with 19 bases in the middle. Germline assignment: CDR1 SGHRS and CDR2 YFSETQ. This CDR3 region has 13 residues. In DNA form, the CDR3 reads TGCGCCAGCAGAAGGAAGGTTGGGCAGTGGGCTTTCTTT. Amino acids: CASRRKVGQWAFF. The complete variable domain, with remaining parts taken from reference TRBV5-1 and TRBJ1-1, reads KAGVTQTPRYLIKTRGQQVTLSCSPISGHRSVSWYQQTPGQGLQFLFEYFSETQRNKGNFPGRFSGRQFSNSRSEMNVSTLELGDSALYLCASRRKVGQWAFFGQGTRLTVV.

This chain uses TRBV4-1 with TRBJ2-3, with D possibly matching TRBD2 (6 bases). Germline values: CDR1 MGHRA, CDR2 YSYEKL. The V end lost 4 bases, the J end lost 6 bases, and 23 bases lay between the germline ends. This CDR3 has 17 amino acids. The CDR3 DNA follows: TGCGCCAGCAGCCTTGGCAGGGCGGGAACGGGGGTGGATACGCAGTATTTT. This sequence encodes CASSLGRAGTGVDTQYF.

The CDR3 protein is CASSQPGQGAFNEQFF. As DNA, the CDR3 is TGTGCCAGCAGCCAACCGGGACAGGGGGCGTTCAATGAGCAGTTCTTC. V gene TRBV7-9 combines with J gene TRBJ2-1; 12 nucleotides line up with TRBD1. With V trimmed by 5 bases and J by 6 bases, 8 bases remained unmatched. The CDR3 runs 16 residues. Germline CDR1 reads SEHNR; CDR2 reads FQNEAQ (reference sequence).

The V and J genes are TRBV20-1 and TRBJ1-2; D possibly corresponds to TRBD1 (6 bases). Between the trimmed V and J ends, which lost 0 bases and 0 bases, there was a span of 14 bases. This CDR3 spans 16 amino acids. Germline lookup yields CDR1 DFQATT and CDR2 SNEGSKA (reference sequence). The CDR3 DNA follows: TGCAGTGCTAGAGATGAGGTGACAGGACCTAACTATGGCTACACCTTC. Translating it yields CSARDEVTGPNYGYTF.

This clonotype showed up just a few times. The rearrangement joins TRBV11-2 to TRBJ2-1, with 8 bases aligning to TRBD2. Germline values: CDR1 SGHAT, CDR2 FQNNGV. Trimming removed 3 bases from V and 8 bases from J; junction bases left unmatched: 6. The length of the CDR3 is 14 residues. The CDR3 nucleotides are TGTGCCAGCAGCTTTGGGGCCGGGGGGGATGAGCAGTTCTTC. Encoded protein: CASSFGAGGDEQFF.

The chain carries TRBV2 and TRBJ2-4, with D unclear. Germline V gene data show CDR1 as SNHLY and CDR2 as FYNNEI. The V gene lost 8 bases and the J gene lost 0 bases, with 8 bases spanning the gap. The CDR3 is 13 residues long. The CDR3 reads CASEDGAKNIQYF. Here the CDR3 DNA reads TGTGCCAGCGAAGACGGAGCCAAAAACATTCAGTACTTC.

The J gene is TRBJ2-3, the V gene TRBV10-1; D remains ambiguous. This CDR3 has 14 amino acids. Germline values: CDR1 WNHNN, CDR2 SYGVQD (reference sequence). Trimming took off 2 bases at V and 6 bases at J, with 12 bases between the two ends. The CDR3 region has the DNA TGCGCCAGCAGTGAGGGATCCCCTGGGGATACGCAGTATTTT. This encodes CASSEGSPGDTQYF.

Only a few counts were recorded for this clonotype. This chain joins TRBV5-1 and TRBJ2-1, with 8 positions matching TRBD2. This CDR3 spans 14 amino acids. Germline values: CDR1 SGHRS, CDR2 YFSETQ. V was clipped by 4 bases and J by 7 bases; unmatched bases: 7. CDR3 protein: CASSETGGANEQFF. In nucleotides, the CDR3 is TGCGCCAGCAGCGAAACCGGGGGGGCAAATGAGCAGTTCTTC.

This clonotype was recorded a few times. The rearrangement links TRBV4-1 to TRBJ2-7; D gene uncertain. The CDR3 extends over 15 amino acids. CDR1 MGHRA and CDR2 YSYEKL come from the germline V gene. V was trimmed by 2 bases and J by 1 base, leaving 12 bases between them. The CDR3 region is CASSQQGLNSYEQYF. The DNA for the CDR3 is TGCGCCAGCAGCCAACAAGGGCTCAATTCCTACGAGCAGTACTTC.

This sequence joins TRBV13 and TRBJ2-7, with a weak D call TRBD1 (5 bases). Per the germline V gene, CDR1 is PRHDT and CDR2 is FYEKMQ (reference sequence). V dropped 5 bases and J dropped 8 bases, with 13 bases sitting between them. The CDR3 sequence is 12 residues long. CDR3 sequence (DNA): TGTGCCAGCAGCGGGGCCCCCCACAAGCAGTACTTC. This encodes CASSGAPHKQYF.

This rearrangement joins TRBV13 to TRBJ1-2; D possibly corresponds to TRBD1 (6 bases). The germline V gene has CDR1 PRHDT and CDR2 FYEKMQ (reference sequence). The CDR3 is made up of 13 amino acids. V gave up 2 bases and J gave up 6 bases, with 10 bases separating them. The CDR3 bases are TGTGCCAGCAGCTTACGACAGGTCGATGGCTACACCTTC. Translated: CASSLRQVDGYTF.

This clonotype was seen ten or more times. This chain connects TRBV12-3 or TRBV12-4 to TRBJ2-7, with D possibly being TRBD2 (5 bases). The CDR3 sequence is 13 residues long. Trimming shortened V by 5 bases and J by 3 bases, and 11 bases separated the two germline ends. CDR3: CASSSSADYEQYF. The CDR3 DNA reads as TGTGCCAGCAGTAGTAGCGCCGACTACGAGCAGTACTTC.

The table lists this clonotype with many counts. This chain links TRBV27 with TRBJ2-7, with 10 bases identical to TRBD2. V lost 4 bases to trimming and J lost 3 bases; unmatched junction nucleotides: 0. The CDR3 totals 13 residues. Germline V gene data show CDR1 as MNHEY and CDR2 as SMNVEV (reference sequence). CDR3 coding DNA: TGTGCCAGCAGTTGGACTAGCGGCTACGAGCAGTACTTC. Translation: CASSWTSGYEQYF.

This sequence joins TRBV6-1 and TRBJ2-7, with D possibly TRBD2 on 7 matching bases. V lost 3 bases and J 0 bases, leaving 21 bases between the germline ends. Germline CDR1 is MNHNS and CDR2 is SASEGT. CDR3 length equals 18 residues. The CDR3 DNA reads TGTGCCAGCAGTGACCTCCCGGGGGGCGGGCCGCGCTCCTACGAGCAGTACTTC. Amino acid sequence: CASSDLPGGGPRSYEQYF.

The V gene is TRBV2, the J gene TRBJ1-2, with TRBD1 as a possible D gene (5 bases). V was trimmed by 6 bases and J by 4 bases, leaving 21 bases between them. Germline CDR1 SNHLY, CDR2 FYNNEI. This CDR3 spans 16 amino acids. Here the CDR3 reads CASRPGDGDTRYGYTF. The CDR3, as DNA: TGTGCCAGCAGACCGGGGGACGGAGACACCCGCTATGGCTACACCTTC.